These 16 T cell receptor beta chains were all obtained from the same sample, sequenced in a study of blood T cells in healthy people across ages. The authors ran a second PCR of roughly 6 to 11 cycles using a sample-barcoded 5' primer and a J-beta primer mix. TCRdb reanalysed the 5' RACE reads using MiXCR and keeps one entry per CDR3 protein. The sample has 750,000 to 950,000 distinct CDR3 sequences; about 55% are singletons. What was sequenced was blood. The receptors were sampled from a man aged 80 or over in good health.

The gene calls are TRBV7-9 and TRBJ2-3, with a possible D match to TRBD2 (5 bases). V was shortened by 5 bases and J by 2 bases, with 14 bases between the two germline ends. Germline V gene data show CDR1 as SEHNR and CDR2 as FQNEAQ (reference sequence). The CDR3 is 15 amino acids. As DNA, the CDR3 is TGTGCCAGCAGCCTAACTGGCGGGTACACAGATACGCAGTATTTT. Its protein is CASSLTGGYTDTQYF.

The CDR3 protein is CASSFGTSGGYEQYF. DNA of the CDR3: TGTGCCAGCAGCTTTGGGACTAGCGGGGGCTACGAGCAGTACTTC. V and J are TRBV7-2 and TRBJ2-7; 14 bases fit TRBD2. J lost 3 bases, V lost 3 bases, and 1 base had no gene match. This CDR3 has 15 amino acids. CDR1 SGHTA and CDR2 FQGNSA come from the germline V gene.

Ten or more counts support this clonotype. This rearrangement joins TRBV6-5 to TRBJ1-1, with a tentative D call TRBD1 (6 bases). This CDR3 is built from 13 residues. With 7 bases removed from V and 1 base from J, the gap between germline ends came to 10 bases. Germline V gene lookup returns CDR1 MNHEY and CDR2 SVGAGI. CDR3 in amino acids: CASTLGGNTEAFF. CDR3 sequence (DNA): TGTGCCAGCACCCTAGGGGGGAACACTGAAGCTTTCTTT.

This clonotype has more than one count but fewer than ten. The V and J genes are TRBV13 and TRBJ2-1, with 10 positions matching TRBD2. The CDR3 extends over 16 amino acids. V was pared by 5 bases and J by 4 bases, with 8 bases of the junction left unmatched. Germline V CDR1 and CDR2: PRHDT, FYEKMQ (reference sequence). This CDR3 is CASSPRLAGVYNEQFF. CDR3 in DNA: TGTGCCAGCAGCCCCCGGCTAGCGGGAGTTTACAATGAGCAGTTCTTC.

The CDR3 here is CAISGSTSGRENEQFF. CDR3 nucleotide sequence: TGTGCCATCAGTGGATCCACTAGCGGGAGAGAGAATGAGCAGTTCTTC. The chain links TRBV10-3 to TRBJ2-1; 11 bases map to TRBD2. The CDR3 sequence is 16 residues long. Per germline, CDR1 ENHRY and CDR2 SYGVKD. Trimming at V came to 4 bases and at J to 7 bases, leaving 9 bases not matched to a gene.

Only a few counts were recorded for this clonotype. This rearrangement joins TRBV5-1 to TRBJ2-6; D is perhaps TRBD1 or TRBD2 (5 bases each). Germline assignment: CDR1 SGHRS and CDR2 YFSETQ. Trimming removed 1 base at V and 0 bases at J, with 11 bases between. The CDR3 totals 17 residues. In nucleotides, the CDR3 is TGCGCCAGCAGCTTGCGGCAGGGAGACTCTGGGGCCAACGTCCTGACTTTC. Its translation is CASSLRQGDSGANVLTF. Filled out from reference TRBV5-1 and TRBJ2-6, the complete variable domain reads KAGVTQTPRYLIKTRGQQVTLSCSPISGHRSVSWYQQTPGQGLQFLFEYFSETQRNKGNFPGRFSGRQFSNSRSEMNVSTLELGDSALYLCASSLRQGDSGANVLTFGAGSRLTVL.

The gene calls are TRBV20-1 and TRBJ1-1; maybe TRBD1 (5 bases). V dropped 5 bases and J dropped 4 bases, with 14 bases sitting between them. The CDR3 runs 13 residues. Germline V gene sequence: CDR1 DFQATT, CDR2 SNEGSKA (reference sequence). CDR3 nucleotides: TGCAGTGCTCTTGGGACGGATCTCACTGAAGCTTTCTTT. This sequence encodes CSALGTDLTEAFF.

This clonotype showed up just a few times. The chain couples TRBV2 to TRBJ2-2; no clear D. The CDR3 is made up of 13 amino acids. Germline V gene data show CDR1 as SNHLY and CDR2 as FYNNEI. The V end was cut by 5 bases, the J end by 6 bases, with 10 bases between. CDR3 residues: CASSTSEAGELFF. In nucleotides, the CDR3 is TGTGCCAGCAGTACGAGTGAAGCCGGGGAGCTGTTTTTT.

There are a few counts of this clonotype. The J gene is TRBJ2-3, the V gene TRBV14, with a possible D match to TRBD1 (6 bases). This CDR3 region has 14 residues. Germline-derived CDR1 and CDR2 are SGHDN and FVKESK. Trimming pared 0 bases from V and 14 bases from J, leaving 18 bases between. CDR3 sequence reads: CASSQDPGHRYAYF. The DNA of the CDR3 is TGTGCCAGCAGCCAAGATCCGGGACACAGATACGCGTATTTT.

CDR3 bases: TGTGCCAGCTCCCGGGGACTAGCGGACAGCTCCTACGAGCAGTACTTC. Protein product: CASSRGLADSSYEQYF. The chain links TRBV18 to TRBJ2-7; 11 bases match TRBD2. The CDR3 is 16 residues long. Germline loops: CDR1 KGHSH, CDR2 LQKENI. V lost 6 bases to trimming and J lost 0 bases; unmatched junction nucleotides: 7.

This clonotype was seen more than once but under ten times. This chain links TRBV2 with TRBJ1-1; D not certain. Germline loops: CDR1 SNHLY, CDR2 FYNNEI. This CDR3 is 11 amino acids long. With 6 bases removed from V and 4 bases from J, the gap between germline ends came to 6 bases. CDR3 region: CASSGFTEAFF. CDR3 nucleotides: TGTGCCAGCAGCGGGTTCACTGAAGCTTTCTTT.

The chain recombines TRBV27 with TRBJ2-3; 7 bases align to TRBD2. CDR3 length: 15 amino acids. V shed 3 bases and J 2 bases; nucleotides not matched to a gene: 5. Looked up from germline, CDR1 is MNHEY and CDR2 is SMNVEV (reference sequence). The CDR3 reads CASSFAGTTTDTQYF. Written as DNA, the CDR3 is TGTGCCAGCAGTTTTGCGGGGACTACCACAGATACGCAGTATTTT.

This clonotype appeared a single time. The gene calls are TRBV12-3 or TRBV12-4 and TRBJ2-7; TRBD1 agrees at 9 bases. Matching the DNA end better, TRBJ2-5 makes the J call doubtful. The CDR3 length is 16 residues. As DNA, the CDR3 is TGTGCCAGCAGTCGCCATCAAACAGGGGGCTCGGAGACCCAGTACTTC. Residues: CASSRHQTGGSETQYF.

The J gene is TRBJ2-1, the V gene TRBV20-1, with TRBD2 matching 8 bases. The CDR3 totals 15 residues. Trimming at V came to 3 bases and at J to 11 bases, leaving 15 bases not matched to a gene. The germline V gene has CDR1 DFQATT and CDR2 SNEGSKA (reference sequence). Written as DNA, the CDR3 is TGCAGTGCTAGGCCCCCGTTGGGGACTAGTCATAAGCAGTTCTTC. Residues: CSARPPLGTSHKQFF.

This clonotype was recorded a few times. The chain links TRBV5-1 to TRBJ1-2, with 8 bases identical to TRBD1. Germline loops: CDR1 SGHRS, CDR2 YFSETQ. With V trimmed by 4 bases and J by 4 bases, 6 bases remained unmatched. The CDR3 is made up of 14 amino acids. Written as DNA, the CDR3 is TGCGCCAGCAGCCACGGACAGGGCTTCTATGGCTACACCTTC. Translating it yields CASSHGQGFYGYTF.

The chain recombines TRBV3-1 with TRBJ2-7; no definite D call. Germline CDR1 and CDR2: LGHDT and YNNKEL (reference sequence). Trimming removed 1 base from V and 5 bases from J, with 18 bases in between. There are 16 residues in the CDR3. The CDR3 here is CASSQVRSVSVHEQYF. Here the CDR3 DNA reads TGTGCCAGCAGCCAAGTACGGAGCGTGTCAGTCCACGAGCAGTACTTC.